The present entry profiles one TCR beta chain with its context. A single count supports this clone. This clone's antigen is unknown. No quality values exist for individual bases; no much larger clone is one base distant. This specimen belongs to a study of blood T cell repertoires in COVID-19 (TCRdb year 2020). At the level of the whole study: Collaborator samples came from the United States, Italy and Spain and covered acute and convalescent phases of COVID-19. The samples were drawn from the first 160 participants of the ongoing ImmuneRACE study and from over 950 subjects provided by 6 global collaborators. The material from the prospective study consisted of cDNA or gDNA derived from T cells, B-cell-depleted T cells, or PBMCs. The dataset comprised deeply sampled blood TCRbeta repertoires from subjects exposed to, actively infected with, or recovered from COVID-19. Where available, HLA class I and class II types were taken from metadata supplied by the sample provider and were not determined by assay-based typing. The sample metadata nearly always contained a de-identified subject ID, COVID-19 status, age in years and sex. The repertoires were released in a freely available public database meant as a resource for research on the immune response to SARS-CoV-2.

What the authors observed across the whole study: How much clinical and demographic metadata was included differed by source and by participant, and the metadata was provided uncurated.

TCRbeta CDR3 regions were amplified from genomic DNA using the immunoSEQ Assay, a bias-controlled multiplex PCR. The authors processed their data as follows. Nucleated cell counts per sample were estimated from amplification of reference gene primers within the assay. To quantify the absolute abundance of each unique TCRbeta CDR3 rearrangement, sequence reads were collapsed and filtered. For each sample, productive Simpson clonality was calculated as the square root of Simpson's diversity index across productive rearrangements. The immuneACCESS repertoire file appears here via TCRdb, limited to in-frame rearrangements. These files lack a portion of the clones; in checked studies, under half of the deficit traces to unresolved V genes, and the cause of the others is not known. The V and J calls and clone size are taken from that table; D and trimming were inferred from the DNA. Recorded for this sample are about 180,000 clones; 80% to 90% of them occurred a single time. The ten largest account for approximately 9.4% of the sample.

The germline V gene provides CDR1 ENHRY and CDR2 SYGVKD. The CDR3 contains 15 residues, cysteine and phenylalanine counted. Left in the record is the CDR3 DNA by itself, 45 bases read in frame from the first base. V is shortened by 2 bases, J by 4 bases, and the region joining them spans 14 bases. Enrolling through a virtual design, the prospective study's participants ranged in age from roughly 18 to 95 years and lived across roughly 23 United States geographic areas. In the prospective study, participants were assigned to cohorts based on the clinical history participants reported in a screening survey and a study questionnaire. Recovered participants in ImmuneRACE Cohort 3 were defined by two consecutive negative NP/OP PCR tests, clearance by a healthcare professional, or resolution of symptoms. In the prospective study, whole blood, serum and a nasopharyngeal or oropharyngeal swab were collected from each participant by mobile phlebotomists. Participants in the prospective study had the option to provide additional blood draws and questionnaires over an approximately 2-month period. Before DNA extraction, blood samples from the prospective study were shipped at room temperature or frozen.

The V and J genes are TRBV10-3 and TRBJ1-1; the D gene assignment is ambiguous. The sample taken for sequencing was PBMCs or T cells enriched from blood (not recorded which). This TCR derives from a woman aged 18-29 years who had recovered from COVID-19. DNA sequence: TGTGCCATCAGTGAGGGGAGGGAAGGCGTCACTGAAGCTTTCTTT. Translated, this is CAISEGREGVTEAFF.